This record concerns one TCR beta chain sequence. No antigen is known for it. This entry comes from a study of T cell responses to AZD1222 COVID-19 vaccine. Broader study findings: Seropositive at baseline were only a handful of AZD1222 recipients.

Profiled with immunoSEQ multiplex PCR; TCRdb holds only in-frame clones, not every one. The sample includes some 90,000 clones, 75% to 90% seen only once; the top ten take 15% to 20%. This CDR3 has 17 residues. The rearrangement links TRBV21-1 to TRBJ2-3. TRBV21-1 represents a pseudogene. This clonotype originated in an adult in good health. Material: peripheral blood, obtained on day 0 of AZD1222 vaccination. The CDR3 DNA follows: TGTGCCAGCAGCAAAGCGCCCGACCACGGTTGGGCAGATACGCAGTATTTT. This sequence encodes CASSKAPDHGWADTQYF.